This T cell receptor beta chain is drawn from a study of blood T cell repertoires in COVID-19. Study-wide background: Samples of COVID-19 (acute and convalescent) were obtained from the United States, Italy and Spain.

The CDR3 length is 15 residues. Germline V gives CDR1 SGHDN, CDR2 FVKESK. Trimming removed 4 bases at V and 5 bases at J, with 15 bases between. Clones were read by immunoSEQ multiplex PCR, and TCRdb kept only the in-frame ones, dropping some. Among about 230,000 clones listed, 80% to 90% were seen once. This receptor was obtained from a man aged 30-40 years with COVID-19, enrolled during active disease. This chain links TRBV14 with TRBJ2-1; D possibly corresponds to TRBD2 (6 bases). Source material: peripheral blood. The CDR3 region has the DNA TGTGCCAGCAGCCGGGACTCAATCTACAACAATGAGCAGTTCTTC. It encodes CASSRDSIYNNEQFF. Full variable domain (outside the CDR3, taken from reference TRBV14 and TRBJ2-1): EAGVTQFPSHSVIEKGQTVTLRCDPISGHDNLYWYRRVMGKEIKFLLHFVKESKQDESGMPNNRFLAERTGGTYSTLKVQPAELEDSGVYFCASSRDSIYNNEQFFGPGTRLTVL.